Following are 24 T cell receptor beta chains from one sample sequenced in a study of cytomegalovirus exposure and HLA in healthy donors. Primers included in the PCR were 60 Vbeta and 13 Jbeta primers. The method was immunoSEQ multiplex PCR; TCRdb's version includes in-frame clones alone and lacks a portion of them. The table lists 55,000 to 75,000 clones, around 87% of them singletons, with roughly 1.5% in the top ten. Sequences were obtained from PBMCs. Receptor source: a young man in good health and CMV-seronegative.

The J gene is TRBJ1-1, the V gene TRBV4-1; unclear D gene. CDR1 is MGHRA and CDR2 is YSYEKL in the germline V gene. CDR3 length equals 13 residues. V was cut by 3 bases and J by 1 base, with 6 bases left in between. This CDR3 is CASSHAGNTEAFF. The CDR3 nucleotides are TGCGCCAGCAGCCACGCAGGGAACACTGAAGCTTTCTTT.

In its sample, this clone was seen once. This chain connects TRBV7-9 to TRBJ1-2; no reliable D call. The germline gives CDR1 SEHNR, CDR2 FQNEAQ (reference sequence). Trimming cost V 4 bases and J 8 bases, with 14 bases left between them. CDR3 length: 13 amino acids. CDR3 in DNA: TGTGCCAGCAGCTCGGAGGGTCTGGGGGGCTACACCTTC. This encodes CASSSEGLGGYTF.

The chain links TRBV7-2 to TRBJ1-1; D is ambiguous. CDR3 size: 13 residues. V shed 6 bases and J shed 2 bases, with 10 bases lying between them. Germline lookup yields CDR1 SGHTA and CDR2 FQGNSA. Here the CDR3 reads CASRPTRNTEAFF. CDR3 DNA sequence: TGTGCCAGCAGACCGACAAGAAACACTGAAGCTTTCTTT.

V and J are TRBV5-4 and TRBJ2-7; possible D gene TRBD2, 6 bases. The CDR3 has 17 residues. The germline V and J ends were trimmed by 0 bases and 2 bases, with 18 bases remaining between them. Germline CDR1 and CDR2: SGHNT and YYREEE (reference sequence). CDR3 amino acids: CASSLGFSGEIPYEQYF. CDR3 DNA sequence: TGTGCCAGCAGCTTGGGGTTTTCGGGGGAGATACCCTACGAGCAGTACTTC. The variable domain in full, completed from reference TRBV5-4 and TRBJ2-7, reads ETGVTQSPTHLIKTRGQQVTLRCSSQSGHNTVSWYQQALGQGPQFIFQYYREEENGRGNFPPRFSGLQFPNYSSELNVNALELDDSALYLCASSLGFSGEIPYEQYFGPGTRLTVT.

The chain couples TRBV2 to TRBJ2-5; tentatively, D is TRBD2 (6 bases). V was trimmed by 4 bases and J by 4 bases, leaving 13 bases between them. The CDR3 length is 14 residues. CDR1 and CDR2 from the germline V gene are SNHLY and FYNNEI. The CDR3 is CASSGQGGAETQYF. The DNA of the CDR3 is TGTGCCAGCAGTGGCCAGGGAGGCGCAGAGACCCAGTACTTC.

The sample holds one count of this clone. The chain has TRBV5-4 and TRBJ2-7; possibly TRBD2 for D (5 bases). The V and J ends lost 4 bases and 6 bases respectively, with 8 bases between them. CDR3 length equals 11 residues. Germline assignment: CDR1 SGHNT and CDR2 YYREEE (reference sequence). CDR3 sequence (DNA): TGTGCCAGCAGCCCCGGGGTCGAGCAGTACTTC. It encodes CASSPGVEQYF.

The chain uses TRBV2 and TRBJ1-1; weak D call: TRBD1 (5 bases). The CDR3 is 15 residues long. The germline V gene has CDR1 SNHLY and CDR2 FYNNEI. Trimming took off 6 bases at V and 0 bases at J, with 14 bases between the two ends. Here the CDR3 DNA reads TGTGCCAGCAGGAGCAGGGCAGGGATGAACACTGAAGCTTTCTTT. Translating it yields CASRSRAGMNTEAFF.

By sample fraction, this clone is medium-sized. V usage is TRBV6-6 and J usage is TRBJ1-2; TRBD1 matches 9 bases. Unmatched junction bases numbered 7, after V lost 2 bases and J lost 6 bases. CDR3 length: 15 residues. In germline, CDR1 is MNHNY, CDR2 SVGAGI (reference sequence). The CDR3 DNA reads as TGTGCCAGCAGTTACCTTAACAGGGGGCAGAATGGCTACACCTTC. Protein sequence: CASSYLNRGQNGYTF.

V is TRBV11-2 and J is TRBJ1-2, with D perhaps matching TRBD1 (6 bases). Per the germline V gene, CDR1 is SGHAT and CDR2 is FQNNGV. The CDR3 runs to 14 residues. Trimming took off 5 bases at V and 8 bases at J, with 18 bases between the two ends. The CDR3 nucleotides read TGTGCCAGCAGCCCCATTAAGGGGGAAGAGGGCTACACCTTC. The encoded protein is CASSPIKGEEGYTF. Full variable domain (rest looked up from reference TRBV11-2 and TRBJ1-2): EAGVAQSPRYKIIEKRQSVAFWCNPISGHATLYWYQQILGQGPKLLIQFQNNGVVDDSQLPKDRFSAERLKGVDSTLKIQPAKLEDSAVYLCASSPIKGEEGYTFGSGTRLTVV.

V gene TRBV10-1 combines with J gene TRBJ2-1; 13 positions agree with TRBD2. Germline V gene sequence: CDR1 WNHNN, CDR2 SYGVQD (reference sequence). V trimming: 4 bases; J trimming: 4 bases; junction bases outside the gene matches: 1. This CDR3 spans 15 amino acids. CDR3: CASSGGLAGYNEQFF. The CDR3 DNA is TGCGCCAGCAGTGGGGGACTAGCGGGGTACAATGAGCAGTTCTTC.

The chain joins TRBV4-1 to TRBJ2-1; 9 bases align to TRBD2. Germline loops: CDR1 MGHRA, CDR2 YSYEKL. Losses at the gene ends were 1 base for V and 5 bases for J; bases not matched to a gene: 6. The CDR3 consists of 16 residues. The CDR3, as DNA: TGCGCCAGCAGCCAAGTAGCGGGGGCCCGGAACAATGAGCAGTTCTTC. Amino acids: CASSQVAGARNNEQFF.

The rearrangement joins TRBV29-1 to TRBJ2-5, with D maybe TRBD2 (5 bases). The J call may be wrong; the DNA end is better matched by TRBJ2-7. There are 14 residues in the CDR3. Germline V gene lookup returns CDR1 SQVTM and CDR2 ANQGSEA. CDR3 sequence (DNA): TGCAGCGTTGATGATCCGGAGGCGGGCTACGAGCAGTACTTC. It encodes CSVDDPEAGYEQYF.

The chain carries TRBV7-2 and TRBJ1-5; maybe TRBD1 (6 bases). Germline CDR1 is SGHTA and CDR2 is FQGNSA. This CDR3 is 13 amino acids long. Trimming shortened V by 5 bases and J by 5 bases, and 10 bases separated the two germline ends. CDR3 in amino acids: CASSLDSYQPQHF. CDR3 nucleotide sequence: TGTGCCAGCAGCCTGGACAGTTATCAGCCCCAGCATTTT.

The chain joins TRBV7-8 to TRBJ1-4; tentatively, D is TRBD1 (5 bases). The V and J ends lost 2 bases and 3 bases respectively, with 10 bases between them. The CDR3 runs to 15 residues. The germline V gene has CDR1 SGHVS and CDR2 FQNEAQ. The CDR3: CASSLFRAPNEKLFF. In nucleotides, the CDR3 is TGTGCCAGCAGCTTATTCAGGGCCCCTAATGAAAAACTGTTTTTT.

The V gene is TRBV5-5, the J gene TRBJ1-5; TRBD1 is a possible D gene (5 bases). The germline CDR1 and CDR2 sequences are SGHKS and YYEKEE (reference sequence). The ends were cut back, 4 bases at V and 5 bases at J, with 19 bases in the middle. This CDR3 spans 16 amino acids. CDR3 sequence: CASSPGVGESYQPQHF. CDR3 nucleotide sequence: TGTGCCAGCAGCCCAGGAGTAGGGGAATCGTATCAGCCCCAGCATTTT.

The rearrangement uses TRBV7-9 and TRBJ1-2; D is unclear. The CDR3 runs 13 residues. Trimming removed 1 base from V and 3 bases from J, with 6 bases in between. CDR1 is SEHNR and CDR2 is FQNEAQ in the germline V gene (reference sequence). Here the CDR3 reads CASSLGSDYGYTF. The CDR3 coding sequence is TGTGCCAGCAGCTTAGGGTCGGACTATGGCTACACCTTC.

This clone has just a few counts. The chain employs TRBV6-1 and TRBJ1-1; the D is unclear. The V gene lost 0 bases and the J gene lost 14 bases, with 7 bases spanning the gap. From germline, CDR1 is MNHNS and CDR2 SASEGT. The length of the CDR3 is 10 residues. The CDR3 spells CASSEALIFF. The CDR3 bases are TGTGCCAGCAGTGAAGCGCTAATCTTCTTT.

The V gene is TRBV30, the J gene TRBJ1-4; D perhaps matches TRBD1 (5 bases). Germline CDR1 reads GTSNPN; CDR2 reads SVGIG (reference sequence). The V end lost 5 bases, the J end lost 12 bases, and 22 bases lay between the germline ends. This CDR3 contains 14 residues. The CDR3 DNA sequence: TGTGCCTGGGGCCTGACGGCACTGGGGGGTGAACTGTTTTTT. Its translation: CAWGLTALGGELFF.

V gene TRBV6-1 combines with J gene TRBJ2-2; 8 bases map to TRBD2. The CDR3 contains 15 residues. In germline, CDR1 is MNHNS, CDR2 SASEGT. Unmatched junction bases numbered 6, after V lost 7 bases and J lost 2 bases. CDR3 sequence (DNA): TGTGCCAGCAATGGCGGGGGGCACAACACCGGGGAGCTGTTTTTT. It encodes CASNGGGHNTGELFF.

This chain uses TRBV7-8 with TRBJ2-5; D possibly corresponds to TRBD1 (6 bases). The CDR3 runs to 16 residues. Between the trimmed V and J ends, which lost 1 base and 4 bases, there was a span of 16 bases. CDR1 SGHVS and CDR2 FQNEAQ come from the germline V gene. The CDR3 reads CASSLVPRDIGETQYF. The CDR3 nucleotides are TGTGCCAGCAGCTTAGTCCCCAGGGACATAGGAGAGACCCAGTACTTC.

The V and J genes are TRBV7-2 and TRBJ2-3, with 7 bases lining up with TRBD2. Looked up from germline, CDR1 is SGHTA and CDR2 is FQGNSA. Losses at the gene ends were 0 bases for V and 2 bases for J; bases not matched to a gene: 5. CDR3 length: 16 residues. CDR3 in amino acids: CASSLAGGGSTDTQYF. Here the CDR3 DNA reads TGTGCCAGCAGCTTAGCGGGGGGGGGTTCCACAGATACGCAGTATTTT. Full variable domain (rest looked up from reference TRBV7-2 and TRBJ2-3): GAGVSQSPSNKVTEKGKDVELRCDPISGHTALYWYRQSLGQGLEFLIYFQGNSAPDKSGLPSDRFSAERTGGSVSTLTIQRTQQEDSAVYLCASSLAGGGSTDTQYFGPGTRLTVL.

The chain couples TRBV2 to TRBJ2-1, with a weak D call TRBD2 (5 bases). V dropped 6 bases and J dropped 6 bases, with 12 bases sitting between them. The CDR3 contains 13 residues. From germline, CDR1 is SNHLY and CDR2 FYNNEI. The CDR3 bases are TGTGCCAGCAGCGGTACCGGAGGCAATGAGCAGTTCTTC. Translating it yields CASSGTGGNEQFF.

The chain joins TRBV5-6 to TRBJ1-2, with D perhaps TRBD1 (6 bases). CDR3 length: 14 amino acids. In germline, CDR1 is SGHDT, CDR2 YYEEEE. The V end lost 3 bases, the J end lost 5 bases, and 14 bases lay between the germline ends. The CDR3 loop reads CASSSWTEAYGYTF. The CDR3 nucleotides read TGTGCCAGCAGCTCGTGGACAGAAGCTTATGGCTACACCTTC.

Only a few counts were recorded for this clone. The V and J genes are TRBV5-6 and TRBJ1-4, with 9 bases matching TRBD1. V dropped 3 bases and J dropped 4; count of bases not matched to a gene: 13. Germline V gives CDR1 SGHDT, CDR2 YYEEEE. CDR3 length: 18 amino acids. CDR3 nucleotide sequence: TGTGCCAGCAGCTCCGGGACAGGGAGTGGGATATATAATGAAAAACTGTTTTTT. Its protein is CASSSGTGSGIYNEKLFF. Filled out from reference TRBV5-6 and TRBJ1-4, the complete variable domain reads DAGVTQSPTHLIKTRGQQVTLRCSPKSGHDTVSWYQQALGQGPQFIFQYYEEEERQRGNFPDRFSGHQFPNYSSELNVNALLLGDSALYLCASSSGTGSGIYNEKLFFGSGTQLSVL.